The rows below give T cell receptor beta chains drawn from one sample of a study of T cell responses to AZD1222 COVID-19 vaccine. Repertoires were generated with immunoSEQ multiplex PCR, while TCRdb's copy carries only in-frame clones and drops some. Among about 110,000 clones, 80% to 95% were seen once, and the ten largest hold roughly 9%. Sample: peripheral blood, taken 28 days after the second AZD1222 dose. Every receptor here comes from an adult who received the AZD1222 COVID-19 vaccine. CDR3s leave out the opening cysteine and the closing phenylalanine or tryptophan.

TRBV4-1 ASSQGGVGEKLF
TRBV7-9 ASSPGQGFEKLF
TRBV19 ASTPAGQGLGNEQF
TRBV7-8 ASSPRDPYGGETQY
TRBV3-1/TRBV3-2 ASSLRTGQSEYGYT
TRBV7-2 ASSPGVGNQPQH
TRBV12-5 ASGLVTGQSSYNSPLH
TRBV7-9 ASSFGQGNTGELF
TRBV7-2 ASSELAGGPGR
TRBV5-1 ASSPRIVAGGAFSSYNEQF
TRBV9 ASSAVMDRNTEAF
TRBV3-1/TRBV3-2 ASSQEFSGGARDTQY
TRBV2 ASSEGRLAGEAYEQY
TRBV12-3/TRBV12-4 ASSQRASYGYT
TRBV19 ASSPRPDQPQH
TRBV18 ASSLGRSNQPQH
TRBV28 ASSLNGDMNTEAF
TRBV2 ASSERGPKDTQY
TRBV5-6 ASSDRQGEDGELF
TRBV10-3 AISGIAGDGEQY
TRBV27 ASSLSGGSGYT